This T cell receptor beta chain was captured in a study of T cell changes during pregnancy in multiple sclerosis. Repertoires were generated with immunoSEQ multiplex PCR, while TCRdb's copy carries only in-frame clones and drops some. The sample lists about 40,000 clones; 89% were seen once. Sequenced here: CD4+ T cells from peripheral blood mononuclear cells, sampled in the first trimester of pregnancy. The clonotype originates from a female donor with multiple sclerosis, enrolled in a pregnancy study.

The CDR3 spells CGSRAYLLAKNIQYF. CDR3 DNA: TGTGGCTCCAGGGCTTACCTACTAGCCAAAAACATTCAGTACTTC. The chain has TRBV2 and TRBJ2-4, with a tentative D call TRBD1 (5 bases). The CDR3 covers 15 residues. Germline values: CDR1 SNHLY, CDR2 FYNNEI. The whole variable domain, filled in from reference TRBV2 and TRBJ2-4, reads EPEVTQTPSHQVTQMGQEVILRCVPISNHLYFYWYRQILGQKVEFLVSFYNNEISEKSEIFDDQFSVERPDGSNFTLKIRSTKLEDSAMYFCGSRAYLLAKNIQYFGAGTRLSVL.